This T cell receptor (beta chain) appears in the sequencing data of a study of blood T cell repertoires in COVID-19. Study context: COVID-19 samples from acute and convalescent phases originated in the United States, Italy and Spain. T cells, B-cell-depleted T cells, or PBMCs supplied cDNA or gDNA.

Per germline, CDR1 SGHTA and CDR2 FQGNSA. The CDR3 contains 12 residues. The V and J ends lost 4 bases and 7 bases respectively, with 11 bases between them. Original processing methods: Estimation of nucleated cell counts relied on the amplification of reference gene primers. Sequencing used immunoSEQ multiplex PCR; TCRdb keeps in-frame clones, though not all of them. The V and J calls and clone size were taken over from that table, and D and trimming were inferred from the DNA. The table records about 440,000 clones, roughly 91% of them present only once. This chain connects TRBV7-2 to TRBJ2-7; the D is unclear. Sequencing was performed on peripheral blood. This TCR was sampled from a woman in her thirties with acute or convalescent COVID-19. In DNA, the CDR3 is TGTGCCAGCAGCTACGCCTTCCGGGAGCAGTACTTC. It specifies CASSYAFREQYF.